The 15 T cell receptor beta chains below were found in one sample sequenced in a study of cytomegalovirus exposure and HLA in healthy donors (dated by TCRdb to the late 2010s). Library creation used the immunoSEQ multiplex PCR assay. TCRdb took this table from immuneACCESS and kept in-frame rearrangements with V and J called. Such tables lack part of the clones; where checked against another copy, unresolved V genes explain under half of the gap, and the rest is unexplained. For this sample there are about 170,000 clones; approximately 86% appear just once. Roughly 2.6% of the sample goes to the ten largest clones. Sequencing was performed on PBMCs. These receptors were collected from a man aged 18 to 29 in good health and CMV-seropositive.

The genes are TRBV7-2 and TRBJ1-5; a possible D gene is TRBD1 (5 bases). Per germline, CDR1 SGHTA and CDR2 FQGNSA. With 4 bases removed from V and 0 bases from J, the gap between germline ends came to 16 bases. The CDR3 extends over 17 amino acids. CDR3 loop: CASSSNTRGYSNQPQHF. The CDR3 DNA is TGTGCCAGCAGCTCGAATACGCGGGGCTATAGCAATCAGCCCCAGCATTTT.

The V gene is TRBV6-5, the J gene TRBJ1-4, with unresolved D. V shed 2 bases and J shed 11 bases, with 6 bases lying between them. Germline CDR1 reads MNHEY; CDR2 reads SVGAGI. CDR3 length: 11 residues. The CDR3 sequence: CASSYGGKLFF. The CDR3 DNA follows: TGTGCCAGCAGTTACGGCGGGAAACTGTTTTTT.

V is TRBV9 and J is TRBJ1-2, with a possible D match to TRBD1 (6 bases). Deletions cut 4 bases from V and 7 bases from J, with 23 bases between. The germline CDR1 and CDR2 sequences are SGDLS and YYNGEE. This CDR3 region has 16 residues. This CDR3 is CASSPAPGARSGGYTF. The CDR3, as DNA: TGTGCCAGCAGCCCAGCCCCAGGGGCCCGCTCCGGTGGCTACACCTTC.

The chain couples TRBV27 to TRBJ2-3, with TRBD2 matching 12 bases. V was clipped by 7 bases and J by 0 bases; unmatched bases: 8. CDR1 and CDR2 (germline): MNHEY, SMNVEV (reference sequence). The CDR3 is made up of 17 amino acids. Written as DNA, the CDR3 is TGTGCCAGCACACACCTAGGACTAGCGGGGAGCACAGATACGCAGTATTTT. It yields the protein CASTHLGLAGSTDTQYF.

The genes are TRBV19 and TRBJ1-5; D call uncertain. CDR1 is LNHDA, CDR2 SQIVND, per germline (reference sequence). Trimming shortened V by 6 bases and J by 6 bases, and 9 bases separated the two germline ends. The CDR3 spans 12 residues. CDR3 sequence (DNA): TGTGCCAGTAGGGAGGGTATTCAGCCCCAGCATTTT. Translating gives CASREGIQPQHF. Based on the CDR3 plus reference TRBV19 and TRBJ1-5, the full variable domain is DGGITQSPKYLFRKEGQNVTLSCEQNLNHDAMYWYRQDPGQGLRLIYYSQIVNDFQKGDIAEGYSVSREKKESFPLTVTSAQKNPTAFYLCASREGIQPQHFGDGTRLSIL.

The chain is built from TRBV15 and TRBJ1-2, with a possible D match to TRBD1 (5 bases). Trimming left V 1 base short and J 6 bases short, with 15 bases between. Germline V gene data show CDR1 as LNHNV and CDR2 as YYDKDF (reference sequence). The CDR3 totals 15 residues. The CDR3 DNA reads as TGTGCCACCAGCAGAGGGGGCCTAACCAAAAATGGCTACACCTTC. This encodes CATSRGGLTKNGYTF. The variable domain in full, completed from reference TRBV15 and TRBJ1-2, reads DAMVIQNPRYQVTQFGKPVTLSCSQTLNHNVMYWYQQKSSQAPKLLFHYYDKDFNNEADTPDNFQSRRPNTSFCFLDIRSPGLGDTAMYLCATSRGGLTKNGYTFGSGTRLTVV.

This rearrangement joins TRBV5-1 to TRBJ2-2, with 11 bases aligning to TRBD1. The germline V gene encodes CDR1 SGHRS and CDR2 YFSETQ. This CDR3 is built from 16 residues. The trim removed 6 bases at V and 4 bases at J, leaving 8 bases unmatched. This CDR3 reads CASTKGGTGGTGELFF. DNA of the CDR3: TGCGCCAGCACCAAAGGGGGGACAGGGGGCACCGGGGAGCTGTTTTTT.

This clone was picked up a small number of times. The chain is built from TRBV15 and TRBJ1-2; possibly TRBD1 for D (6 bases). The CDR3 totals 14 residues. Trimming left V 2 bases short and J 0 bases short, with 7 bases between. Germline V CDR1 and CDR2: LNHNV, YYDKDF (reference sequence). The CDR3 sequence is CATSRRQANYGYTF. CDR3 nucleotide sequence: TGTGCCACCAGCAGAAGACAGGCTAACTATGGCTACACCTTC.

This clone turned up a few times. The chain uses TRBV5-1 and TRBJ2-1, with 14 bases lining up with TRBD2. The J segment lost 10 bases and the V segment lost 7 bases, leaving 13 bases of the junction unmatched. The germline V gene encodes CDR1 SGHRS and CDR2 YFSETQ. The CDR3 totals 16 residues. CDR3 DNA: TGCGCCAGCCGCCCAGGGGGACTAGCGGGAGTCGGAGAGCAGTTCTTC. Protein: CASRPGGLAGVGEQFF.

The rearrangement links TRBV9 to TRBJ1-1, with TRBD1 matching 10 bases. Germline CDR1 reads SGDLS; CDR2 reads YYNGEE. The CDR3 spans 14 residues. The J segment lost 6 bases and the V segment lost 3 bases, leaving 5 bases of the junction unmatched. The CDR3: CASSGGQGIAEAFF. The CDR3 DNA sequence: TGTGCCAGCAGCGGGGGACAGGGGATAGCTGAAGCTTTCTTT.

This chain links TRBV6-1 with TRBJ2-3; the D gene is possibly TRBD2 (5 bases). V was shortened by 4 bases and J by 3 bases, with 14 bases between the two germline ends. This CDR3 region has 15 residues. Germline-derived CDR1 and CDR2 are MNHNS and SASEGT. Here the CDR3 reads CASSAFGDMTDTQYF. Here the CDR3 DNA reads TGTGCCAGCAGTGCGTTCGGGGATATGACAGATACGCAGTATTTT.

The chain uses TRBV5-8 and TRBJ2-1; 8 nucleotides align to TRBD2. CDR3 length: 16 residues. Germline V gene lookup returns CDR1 SGHTS and CDR2 YDEGEE. The V and J ends lost 6 bases and 7 bases, in that order; junction bases with no gene match: 15. The CDR3 protein is CASIPTSGSRGNEQFF. CDR3 in DNA: TGTGCCAGCATCCCGACGAGCGGGAGTAGGGGGAATGAGCAGTTCTTC. Supplemented by reference TRBV5-8 and TRBJ2-1, the full variable domain reads EAGVTQSPTHLIKTRGQQATLRCSPISGHTSVYWYQQALGLGLQFLLWYDEGEERNRGNFPPRFSGRQFPNYSSELNVNALELEDSALYLCASIPTSGSRGNEQFFGPGTRLTVL.

The rearrangement joins TRBV7-3 to TRBJ1-6; no clear D gene. V lost 4 bases, J lost 9 bases, and 10 bases lay in between. Germline CDR1 SGHTA, CDR2 FQGTGA. The CDR3 contains 13 residues. CDR3 region: CASSSQASSPLHF. The CDR3 nucleotides read TGTGCCAGCAGCTCGCAAGCCTCTTCACCCCTCCACTTT.

The chain employs TRBV19 and TRBJ2-7, with 16 bases matching TRBD2. This CDR3 region has 15 residues. Trimming cost V 5 bases and J 5 bases; bases outside gene matches: 3. Germline-derived CDR1 and CDR2 are LNHDA and SQIVND (reference sequence). CDR3 loop: CASSAGTSGRDEQYF. CDR3 DNA: TGTGCCAGTAGTGCTGGGACTAGCGGGAGGGACGAGCAGTACTTC.

The chain couples TRBV10-3 to TRBJ2-2, with 7 bases aligning to TRBD2. V lost 6 bases to trimming and J lost 3 bases; unmatched junction nucleotides: 7. Germline V CDR1 and CDR2: ENHRY, SYGVKD. This CDR3 contains 15 residues. Here the CDR3 DNA reads TGTGCCATCAGCGCCGGGACTACCTACACCGGGGAGCTGTTTTTT. Amino acid sequence: CAISAGTTYTGELFF.